This TCR beta chain was profiled in a study of lung T cells in sarcoidosis with Löfgren's syndrome. Study-level background: Repertoire analyses centered on Löfgren's syndrome patients. Notes on the study in general: The most expanded V genes in Löfgren's patients were reportedly TRAV12-1 and TRBV2. Multiple Löfgren's syndrome patients reportedly shared TRAV12-1 and TRBV2 CDR3 motifs.

MiXCR, run by TCRdb on the reads, gives a single entry per CDR3 protein. The sample includes more than 6,500 distinct CDR3 sequences, over 20% of them seen just once. The CDR3 is 16 residues long. Trimming removed 5 bases from V and 1 base from J; junction bases left unmatched: 10. Looked up from germline, CDR1 is LNHDA and CDR2 is SQIVND (reference sequence). This clonotype was observed many times. The antigen is unknown. The receptor comes from a human donor with sarcoidosis (Löfgren's syndrome or another form), or a control subject (not recorded which). The sequenced sample was CD4+ T cells from bronchoalveolar lavage fluid. The V and J genes are TRBV19 and TRBJ1-1, with 7 positions matching TRBD1. The CDR3 coding sequence is TGTGCCAGTAGTTTCGCAGGGGGAACGGGGAACACTGAAGCTTTCTTT. Amino acids: CASSFAGGTGNTEAFF.